This T cell receptor beta chain was captured by sequencing in a study of blood T cells in healthy people across ages. Per the germline V gene, CDR1 is KGHSH and CDR2 is LQKENI. The ends were cut back, 3 bases at V and 6 bases at J, with 11 bases in the middle. This CDR3 comprises 13 residues. A word on this clonotype: Its antigen is unidentified.

Overall study results and limits: Versus aged donors, long-lived donors had higher diversity and more naive CD4+ cells. Older age coincided with a roughly linear decline in TCR beta diversity per million T cells. Researchers deemed the diversity estimates from one million T cells underestimates.

The use of a sample-barcoded 5' primer and a J-beta primer mix characterized a second PCR of about 7 to 12 cycles. Each TCR beta cDNA got a 12-nucleotide random molecular identifier. Via MiXCR, TCRdb re-called the 5' RACE reads, giving one row per CDR3 protein. The sample consists of about 2 million distinct CDR3 sequences, 49% of them appearing once. Sequences were obtained from blood. The chain has TRBV18 and TRBJ1-2; D gene ambiguous. This clonotype was sampled from a woman aged 40 to 55 in good health. CDR3 bases: TGTGCCAGCTCACCCCGGGCAGGAGATGGCTACACCTTC. This translates into CASSPRAGDGYTF.